This TCR beta chain was obtained from a study of blood T cell repertoires in COVID-19. In the study overall: Italy, Spain and the United States were the sources of the convalescent and acute COVID-19 samples. T cells, B-cell-depleted T cells, or PBMCs provided the cDNA or gDNA that served as material.

As handled by the study authors: From reference gene primer amplification, estimates of nucleated cell counts were derived. Using immunoSEQ multiplex PCR, the repertoire was profiled, and TCRdb retains in-frame clones only, with some absent. V and J calls plus clone size are reproduced from that table; the DNA served to infer D and trimming. This repertoire shows under 150,000 clones, about three quarters found once; its top ten account for more than 8.5%. Trimming took 5 bases from V and 3 from J; bases not matched to a gene: 12. Looked up from germline, CDR1 is SQVTM and CDR2 is ANQGSEA. The CDR3 length is 16 residues.

The sample taken for sequencing was peripheral blood. The rearrangement links TRBV29-1 to TRBJ2-3; 9 bases are shared with TRBD2. The origin of this receptor is a woman in her forties or fifties with active or convalescent COVID-19. CDR3 sequence (DNA): TGCAGCGTTAATAGCGGGGGCCCGTCCGGAACAGATACGCAGTATTTT. Protein product: CSVNSGGPSGTDTQYF.